The 10 T cell receptor beta chains below were found in one sample sequenced in a study of blood T cell repertoires in COVID-19. Clones were sequenced by immunoSEQ multiplex PCR, and TCRdb holds only the in-frame ones, with some missing. Of some 230,000 clones in the sample, about four fifths were seen once. The sequencing sample was made of peripheral blood. These receptors all come from a woman aged 30 to 39 who had recovered from COVID-19.

The chain uses TRBV28 and TRBJ2-1; TRBD2 is a possible D gene (6 bases). Trimming removed 1 base from V and 5 bases from J, with 15 bases in between. This CDR3 has 16 residues. In germline, CDR1 is MDHEN, CDR2 SYDVKM. The CDR3 loop is CASSLFLGREDNEQFF. The DNA of the CDR3 is TGTGCCAGCAGTTTATTCCTCGGCAGGGAGGACAATGAGCAGTTCTTC.

The chain joins TRBV7-9 to TRBJ1-4, with TRBD1 matching 12 bases. From germline, CDR1 is SEHNR and CDR2 FQNEAQ (reference sequence). CDR3 length: 18 amino acids. With 5 bases clipped from V and 5 bases from J, the junction kept 12 bases outside the gene matches. CDR3 loop: CASSPPGGTGGPNEKLFF. The CDR3 nucleotides read TGTGCCAGCAGCCCCCCTGGGGGGACAGGGGGCCCAAATGAAAAACTGTTTTTT.

CDR3 in DNA: TGTGCCAGCGCGGTTGACAGGGGGTCCGATACGCAGTATTTT. It is translated as CASAVDRGSDTQYF. This chain connects TRBV9 to TRBJ2-3; 9 nucleotides align to TRBD1. The CDR3 is 14 residues long. Germline loops: CDR1 SGDLS, CDR2 YYNGEE. V lost 7 bases and J lost 6; bases outside the gene matches: 9.

The CDR3 loop is CANGTEYGYTF. CDR3 coding DNA: TGCGCCAACGGGACTGAATATGGCTACACCTTC. The chain recombines TRBV10-1 with TRBJ1-2, with D maybe TRBD1 (5 bases). The CDR3 runs to 11 residues. The V gene lost 10 bases and the J gene lost 5 bases, with 11 bases spanning the gap. Germline CDR1 reads WNHNN; CDR2 reads SYGVQD (reference sequence).

The rearrangement joins TRBV2 to TRBJ2-7; D uncertain. The V end was cut by 6 bases, the J end by 5 bases, with 11 bases between. The CDR3 covers 12 residues. Germline V gene data show CDR1 as SNHLY and CDR2 as FYNNEI. This CDR3 reads CASSAQVNEQYF. CDR3 nucleotides: TGTGCCAGCAGCGCGCAAGTTAACGAGCAGTACTTC.

J is TRBJ1-1 and V is TRBV7-9; 7 nucleotides match TRBD1. V gave up 6 bases and J gave up 4 bases; unmatched junction bases: 5. The CDR3 is made up of 13 amino acids. Germline loops: CDR1 SEHNR, CDR2 FQNEAQ (reference sequence). The DNA of the CDR3 is TGTGCCAGCAGTCAAGGGGACAGCACTGAAGCTTTCTTT. Amino acid sequence: CASSQGDSTEAFF. Supplemented by reference TRBV7-9 and TRBJ1-1, the full variable domain reads DTGVSQNPRHKITKRGQNVTFRCDPISEHNRLYWYRQTLGQGPEFLTYFQNEAQLEKSRLLSDRFSAERPKGSFSTLEIQRTEQGDSAMYLCASSQGDSTEAFFGQGTRLTVV.

This chain links TRBV7-9 with TRBJ1-6; D gene uncertain. The CDR3 has 17 amino acids. The V gene lost 5 bases and the J gene lost 8 bases, with 22 bases spanning the gap. Germline-derived CDR1 and CDR2 are SEHNR and FQNEAQ (reference sequence). The CDR3: CASSPLAPRPTDSPLHF. The CDR3 DNA reads TGTGCCAGCAGCCCCTTAGCCCCTCGACCGACGGATTCACCCCTCCACTTT.

This chain uses TRBV3-1 (or the pseudogene TRBV3-2) with TRBJ2-5, with D uncertain. This CDR3 is built from 13 residues. The V end was cut by 1 base, the J end by 3 bases, with 6 bases between. In germline, CDR1 is LGHDT, CDR2 YNNKEL (reference sequence). The CDR3 region is CASSQGSEETQYF. CDR3 nucleotides: TGTGCCAGCAGCCAAGGGTCGGAAGAGACCCAGTACTTC.

The J gene is TRBJ2-3, the V gene TRBV7-3, with 9 bases that match TRBD2. The germline CDR1 and CDR2 sequences are SGHTA and FQGTGA. The CDR3 runs 15 residues. Losses at the gene ends were 3 bases for V and 6 bases for J; bases not matched to a gene: 7. The CDR3 DNA sequence: TGTGCCAGCAGCTTGAGGAGCGGGAGGAGCGATACGCAGTATTTT. This gives the protein CASSLRSGRSDTQYF.

V usage is TRBV5-1 and J usage is TRBJ2-1; 7 bases match TRBD1. Germline V gene sequence: CDR1 SGHRS, CDR2 YFSETQ. There are 13 residues in the CDR3. With 4 bases clipped from V and 4 bases from J, the junction kept 2 bases outside the gene matches. In DNA, the CDR3 is TGCGCCAGCAGCCAGGACAGGTACAATGAGCAGTTCTTC. It yields the protein CASSQDRYNEQFF.